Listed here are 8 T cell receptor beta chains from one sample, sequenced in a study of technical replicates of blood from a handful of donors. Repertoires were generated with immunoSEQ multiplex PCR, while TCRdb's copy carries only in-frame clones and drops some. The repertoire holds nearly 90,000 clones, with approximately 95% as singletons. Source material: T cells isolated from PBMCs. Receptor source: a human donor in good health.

CDR3 amino acids: CASSMDGRGEETQYF. The CDR3 DNA reads as TGTGCCAGTAGTATGGACGGCAGGGGCGAAGAGACCCAGTACTTC. This chain links TRBV19 with TRBJ2-5; a weak D match, TRBD1 (6 bases). Trimming left V 3 bases short and J 3 bases short, with 14 bases between. Germline V gene data show CDR1 as LNHDA and CDR2 as SQIVND (reference sequence). The CDR3 totals 15 residues.

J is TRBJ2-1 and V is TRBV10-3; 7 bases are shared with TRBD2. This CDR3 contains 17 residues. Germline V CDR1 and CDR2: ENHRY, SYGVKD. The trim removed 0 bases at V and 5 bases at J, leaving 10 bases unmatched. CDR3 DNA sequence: TGTGCCATCAGTGAGTCATTATCGGGCGGGAGTAACAATGAGCAGTTCTTC. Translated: CAISESLSGGSNNEQFF.

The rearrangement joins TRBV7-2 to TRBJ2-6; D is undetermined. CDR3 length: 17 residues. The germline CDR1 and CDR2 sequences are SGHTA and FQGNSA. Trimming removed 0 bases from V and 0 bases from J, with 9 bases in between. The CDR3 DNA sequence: TGTGCCAGCAGCTTAGCCTCGGTTTCCTCTGGGGCCAACGTCCTGACTTTC. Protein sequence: CASSLASVSSGANVLTF.

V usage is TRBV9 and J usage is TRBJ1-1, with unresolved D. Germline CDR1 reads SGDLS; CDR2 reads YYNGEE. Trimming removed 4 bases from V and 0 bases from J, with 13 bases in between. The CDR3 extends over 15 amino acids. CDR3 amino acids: CASSPSGLMNTEAFF. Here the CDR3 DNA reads TGTGCCAGCAGCCCCAGTGGACTGATGAACACTGAAGCTTTCTTT.

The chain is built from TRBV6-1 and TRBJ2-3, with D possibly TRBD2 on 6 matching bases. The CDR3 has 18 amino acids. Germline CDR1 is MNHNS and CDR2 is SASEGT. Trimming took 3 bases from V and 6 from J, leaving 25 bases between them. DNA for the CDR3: TGTGCCAGCAGTGACGCGCGGGTCGGGAGCTCCGTTAGGGATACGCAGTATTTT. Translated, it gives CASSDARVGSSVRDTQYF.

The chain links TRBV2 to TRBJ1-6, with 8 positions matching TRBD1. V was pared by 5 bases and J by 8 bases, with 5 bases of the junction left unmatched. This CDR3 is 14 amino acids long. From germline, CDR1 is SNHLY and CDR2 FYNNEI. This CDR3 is CASSKTGDYSPLHF. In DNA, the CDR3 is TGTGCCAGCAGTAAGACAGGGGATTATTCACCCCTCCACTTT.

As DNA, the CDR3 is TGCGCCAGCAGCCAAGGTCAGGTTTTGAACACAGATACGCAGTATTTT. This codes for CASSQGQVLNTDTQYF. The chain joins TRBV4-1 to TRBJ2-3; D not resolved. This CDR3 region has 16 residues. The germline V gene encodes CDR1 MGHRA and CDR2 YSYEKL. Trimming took 1 base from V and 2 from J, leaving 13 bases between them.

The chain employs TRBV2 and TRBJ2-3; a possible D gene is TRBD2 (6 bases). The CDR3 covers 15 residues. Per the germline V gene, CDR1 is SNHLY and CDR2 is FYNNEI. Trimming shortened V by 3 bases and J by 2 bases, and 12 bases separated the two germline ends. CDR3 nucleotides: TGTGCCAGCAGTGACCGGGGGAGTGTCACAGATACGCAGTATTTT. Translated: CASSDRGSVTDTQYF.